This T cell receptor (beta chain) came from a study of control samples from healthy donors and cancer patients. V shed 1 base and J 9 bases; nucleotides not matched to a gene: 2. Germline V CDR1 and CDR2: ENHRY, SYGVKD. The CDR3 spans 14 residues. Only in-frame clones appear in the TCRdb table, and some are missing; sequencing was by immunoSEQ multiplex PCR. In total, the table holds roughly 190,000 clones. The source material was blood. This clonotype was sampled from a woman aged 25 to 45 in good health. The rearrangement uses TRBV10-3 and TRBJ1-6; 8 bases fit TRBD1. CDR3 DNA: TGTGCCATCAGTGAGTTGGACAGGGCTTCACCCCTCCACTTT. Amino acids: CAISELDRASPLHF.